The 5 T cell receptor beta chains listed next were all sequenced from one sample in a study of OX40 agonist ivuxolimab in advanced cancers. The assay was immunoSEQ multiplex PCR, and TCRdb's table has in-frame clones only and misses some. This table has approximately 73,000 clones, about 89% appearing once. Material: CD4+ or CD8+ T cells sorted from blood, obtained in a trial of the OX40 agonist ivuxolimab. The source is an adult with an advanced solid tumor such as melanoma, head and neck, liver or kidney cancer.

V gene TRBV19 combines with J gene TRBJ2-6, with TRBD2 as a possible D gene (6 bases). Germline CDR1 reads LNHDA; CDR2 reads SQIVND (reference sequence). Between the trimmed V and J ends, which lost 7 bases and 7 bases, there was a span of 14 bases. This CDR3 contains 14 residues. In nucleotides, the CDR3 is TGTGCCAGTACCATGACTAGAGGAGCCAACGTCCTGACTTTC. Translating it yields CASTMTRGANVLTF.

The rearrangement joins TRBV7-3 to TRBJ1-5; maybe TRBD1 (5 bases). V was shortened by 2 bases and J by 6 bases, with 17 bases between the two germline ends. Germline V CDR1 and CDR2: SGHTA, FQGTGA. CDR3 size: 16 residues. CDR3 nucleotides: TGTGCCAGCAGCTTATGGGGCAGGGCTGAAGGTCAGCCCCAGCATTTT. As protein: CASSLWGRAEGQPQHF.

The chain recombines TRBV4-1 with TRBJ2-7, with D possibly being TRBD2 (6 bases). V lost 4 bases and J 7 bases, leaving 23 bases between the germline ends. The CDR3 extends over 16 amino acids. Germline V lookup: CDR1 MGHRA, CDR2 YSYEKL. The CDR3 sequence: CASSLVGLGGLGEQYF. The CDR3 bases are TGCGCCAGCAGCCTAGTGGGACTGGGGGGACTTGGAGAGCAGTACTTC.

V gene TRBV6-6 combines with J gene TRBJ1-4; no reliable D call. V was pared by 8 bases and J by 4 bases, with 11 bases between. The CDR3 is 13 amino acids. Germline CDR1 reads MNHNY; CDR2 reads SVGAGI (reference sequence). The CDR3 nucleotides read TGTGCCAGCCTCGGGAGGGATAATGAAAAACTGTTTTTT. It translates to CASLGRDNEKLFF.

The chain combines TRBV2 with TRBJ1-2, with D unresolved. V was pared by 6 bases and J by 5 bases, with 13 bases between. CDR3 length equals 13 residues. The germline V gene encodes CDR1 SNHLY and CDR2 FYNNEI. This CDR3 reads CASRAEGIYGYTF. CDR3 DNA sequence: TGTGCCAGCAGGGCCGAAGGGATTTATGGCTACACCTTC. The full variable domain, in which reference TRBV2 and TRBJ1-2 provide the parts outside the CDR3, is EPEVTQTPSHQVTQMGQEVILRCVPISNHLYFYWYRQILGQKVEFLVSFYNNEISEKSEIFDDQFSVERPDGSNFTLKIRSTKLEDSAMYFCASRAEGIYGYTFGSGTRLTVV.